The clone carrying this T cell receptor beta chain was seen only a few times. The antigen is not known. One end of the junction does not line up with germline, which may come from a read error. Every participating donor gave one draw, a heparinised blood sample averaging around 0.11 L. The entry originates in a study of beta chain features in type 1 diabetes. Study results and caveats: A closer apparent resemblance between naive, central memory and Treg TCRB repertoires was seen in patients than in healthy donors. Possible PCR preference for shorter templates applied equally to patients and controls. When Type 1 diabetes patients were examined, their TCRB CDR3s proved moderately but significantly shorter in all four CD4+ subsets.

Since all of the isolated RNA was reverse transcribed, expressed TCRB transcripts were what got sequenced. Libraries were prepared by immunoSEQ multiplex PCR; TCRdb keeps only in-frame clonotypes and omits some of them. This sample has tens of thousands of clones; 25% to 35% occur once, and the top ten carry 0.35% to 0.45%. Material for sequencing was stem cell memory CD4+ T cells from blood. This receptor was obtained from a woman between 18 and 29 years old in good health.

The DNA of the CDR3 is TGTGCTAGCAGCCCATCTAGGGGGAAAGAGACCCAGTACTTC. Translating it yields CASSPSRGKETQYF. This chain connects TRBV7-7 to TRBJ2-5; perhaps TRBD1 as D (6 bases). There are 14 residues in the CDR3. Germline CDR1 is SSHAT and CDR2 is FNYEAQ (reference sequence). Looking up the rest from reference TRBV7-7 and TRBJ2-5 gives the full variable domain: GAGVSQSPRYKVTKRGQDVTLRCDPISSHATLYWYQQALGQGPEFLTYFNYEAQPDKSGLPSDRFSAERPEGSISTLTIQRTEQRDSAMYRCASSPSRGKETQYFGPGTRLLVL.